The T cell receptor beta chain under discussion was sequenced for a study of cytomegalovirus exposure and HLA in healthy donors. Primers included in the PCR were 60 Vbeta and 13 Jbeta primers. Clones were read by immunoSEQ multiplex PCR, and TCRdb kept only the in-frame ones, dropping some. The sample shows some 140,000 clones, around 79% of them seen only once. This clone has a single count. Germline V lookup: CDR1 SNHLY, CDR2 FYNNEI. The CDR3 covers 17 residues. V was clipped by 7 bases and J by 4 bases; unmatched bases: 16. This sequence joins TRBV2 and TRBJ2-1; 7 bases fit TRBD2. Sequenced material: PBMCs. This receptor was taken from a female donor in good health and CMV-seronegative. CDR3 bases: TGTGCCAGCATCCCCGAACCCGGGCTAGCGGAATACAATGAGCAGTTCTTC. Protein: CASIPEPGLAEYNEQFF.